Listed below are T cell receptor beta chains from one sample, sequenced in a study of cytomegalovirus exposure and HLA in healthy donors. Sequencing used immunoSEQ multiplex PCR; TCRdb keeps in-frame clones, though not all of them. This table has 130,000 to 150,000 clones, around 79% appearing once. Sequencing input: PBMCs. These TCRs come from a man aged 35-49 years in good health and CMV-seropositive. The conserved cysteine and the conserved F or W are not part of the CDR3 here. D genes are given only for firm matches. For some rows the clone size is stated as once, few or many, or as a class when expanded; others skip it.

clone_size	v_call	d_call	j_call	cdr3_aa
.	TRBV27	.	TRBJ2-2	ASSSGVQGGELF
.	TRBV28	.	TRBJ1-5	ASSLIQDSYQPQH
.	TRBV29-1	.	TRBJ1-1	SVRRENTEAF
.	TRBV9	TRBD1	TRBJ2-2	ASSAEGATQIPGELF
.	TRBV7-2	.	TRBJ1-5	ASSLMSGVGNQPQH
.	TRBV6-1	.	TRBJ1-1	ASSVSFAEAF
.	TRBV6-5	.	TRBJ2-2	ASSYSRGTGELF
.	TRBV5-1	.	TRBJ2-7	ASSPRSGRASYEQY
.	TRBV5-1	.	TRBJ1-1	ASSLGVGAFEAF
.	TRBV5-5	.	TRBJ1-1	ASSWESYTEAF
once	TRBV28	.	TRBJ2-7	ASSFNTYEQY
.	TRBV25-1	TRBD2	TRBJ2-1	ASSDRVAGDDEQF
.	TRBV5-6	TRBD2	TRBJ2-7	ASSSNPTSGASYEQY
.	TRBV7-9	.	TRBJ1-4	SSSDQGTYNEKLF
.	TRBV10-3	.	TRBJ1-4	AISAGATNEKLF
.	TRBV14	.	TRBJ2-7	ASSQETGSYEQY
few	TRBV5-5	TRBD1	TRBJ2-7	ASSVGTAKSYEQY
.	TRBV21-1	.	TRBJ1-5	ASNYYPEGPHYGPQH
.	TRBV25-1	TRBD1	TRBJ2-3	ASSELRGLEADTQY
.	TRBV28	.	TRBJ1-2	ASSLWGLGRGSDGYT
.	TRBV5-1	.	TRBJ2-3	ASSLVPAGDATDTQY
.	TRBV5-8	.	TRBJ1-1	ASSLVVETGAF
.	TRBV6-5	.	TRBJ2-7	ASSLFSYEQY
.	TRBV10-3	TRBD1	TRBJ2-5	AISEPGQGTETQY
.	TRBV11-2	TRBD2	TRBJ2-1	ASSLSGERQF
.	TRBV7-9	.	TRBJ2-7	SSIGLNYEQY
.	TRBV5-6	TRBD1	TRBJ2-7	ASRSDRGPTYEQY
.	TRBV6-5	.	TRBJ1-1	ASTARGVTEAF
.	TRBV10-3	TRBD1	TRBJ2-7	AISEGTGGYEQY
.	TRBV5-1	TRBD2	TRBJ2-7	ASSLAVSGRPSYEQY
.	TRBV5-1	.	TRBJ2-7	ASSHGGRTLAYEQY
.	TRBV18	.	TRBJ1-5	ASSLTTGDQPQH
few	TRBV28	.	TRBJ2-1	ASTPTSVPSYNEQF
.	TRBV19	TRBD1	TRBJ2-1	ASSGGATGVGNEQF
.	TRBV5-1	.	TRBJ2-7	ASSLIRGDYEQY
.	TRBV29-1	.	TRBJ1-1	SVEDPFAGTEAF
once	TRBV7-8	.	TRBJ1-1	ASSLVGGTSSTEAF
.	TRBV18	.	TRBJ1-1	ASSESMNTEAF
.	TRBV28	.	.	ASSSADLRSYEQY
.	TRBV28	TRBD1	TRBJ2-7	ASSTRTGSSDEQY
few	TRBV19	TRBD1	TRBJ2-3	ASKGTGASDTQY
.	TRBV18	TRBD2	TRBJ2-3	ASSAPLAGVDTQY
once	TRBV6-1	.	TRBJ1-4	ASLLGAANEKLF